This T cell receptor beta chain is from a study of beta chain features in type 1 diabetes (dated by TCRdb to the late 2010s). Study-level background: No differences in mean age, gender distribution, total cell number or subset yield were found between patients and healthy donors. A total of 90 million to 130 million sorted cells were examined across all samples, and a strong correlation was observed between cell number per subset and RNA yield. In the study, TCRB repertoires of sorted circulating CD4+ T cell subsets from recently diagnosed type 1 diabetes patients were compared with those of matched healthy donors. Naive and central memory subsets were obtained from all 30 or so donors, but regulatory and stem cell-like memory subsets were isolated from only 8 patients and about 8 healthy donors. What the study reported, not specific to this receptor: In all four CD4+ subsets, TCRB CDR3 length was moderately but significantly shorter in type 1 diabetes patients. Naive, central memory and regulatory TCRB repertoires appeared to be more alike among patients than among healthy donors. HLA sub-analyses involved small numbers of individuals, so any influence of HLA type on TCRB rearrangement remained unresolved. At VDJ recombination sites, type 1 diabetes patients had fewer insertions and more deleted nucleotides, which implies abnormalities in thymic rearrangement. PCR may preferentially amplify shorter templates, but because patient and control samples were amplified and corrected together, any resulting skew would affect both groups equally. Sequencing cDNA rather than genomic DNA could over-represent highly expressing activated cells, although activation and CD3 levels did not differ between groups.

This clone was recorded a few times. Its recognized antigen is unknown. The record has no base qualities; no much larger clone is one base away. Trimming removed 6 bases from V and 2 bases from J; the gene matches leave 8 bases unexplained. As encoded in the germline V gene, CDR1 is LGHNA while CDR2 is YNFKEQ. From the cysteine through the phenylalanine, the CDR3 covers 17 amino acids. This entry keeps only the CDR3 DNA: 51 bases, framed from base 1. Each donor gave one peripheral blood draw, approximately 0.11 L on average, collected into heparinised tubes. A BD FACSAria II was used to sort naive, central memory, regulatory and stem cell-like memory CD4+ T cells with a panel that included CD45RO, CCR7, CD25, CD127, CD95 and CD27. All sorted populations exceeded 95% purity. PBMCs were isolated right away by Lymphoprep density gradient centrifugation and were stained directly, without culture. To minimize batch effects, samples were stained and sorted in pairs, one healthy donor with one patient per experiment.

The entire isolated RNA was reverse transcribed using the High Capacity cDNA Reverse Transcription Kit, and thus expressed TCRB transcripts were sequenced. Deep immunoSEQ sequencing was performed on naive, central memory and regulatory T cell samples, with an average of roughly 3.5 million total reads per sample. Sorted cells were lysed in RLT buffer, and RNA was extracted using DNase-treated RNeasy Micro or Mini kits according to cell number. Each cell subset was processed separately to prevent cross-contamination, with patient and healthy donor samples processed together. The immunoSEQ multiplex PCR was used to amplify TCRB sequences from cDNA, yielding 87-bp fragments that span the CDR3 region. Sequencing of the amplicons was performed on the Illumina HiSeq platform. Per the authors' processing: Synthetic template baselines were used to correct PCR bias computationally, reads within Hamming distance 2 were collapsed together, and singletons that could not be merged were discarded. Reads were aligned against IMGT so that V, D and J genes, CDR3 length and insertions or deletions at six rearrangement sites could be assigned. Clonotype counts were normalized to sorted cell number within each subset before computing true diversity and Gini coefficients with the tcR R package. The overlap coefficient, calculated on TCRB nucleotide sequences, was used to measure repertoire sharing. Entries here come from immuneACCESS through TCRdb and include only in-frame sequences with V and J called. Some clones fail to appear in such tables; in the studies checked, an unresolved V gene covers under half of the shortfall, and the cause of the remainder is unknown. V, J and clone size are those of that table, while D and trimming were read from the DNA. The sample includes a few hundred thousand clones, with over 8.5% observed a single time. Of the sample, 0.45% to 0.65% is held by the ten largest clones.

This receptor was identified in a young man with type 1 diabetes. The rearrangement combines TRBV4-2 with TRBJ2-6; TRBD1 aligns with 9 central bases. The specimen sequenced was central memory CD4+ T cells from blood. The CDR3 region reads CASRAGTGNPGANVLTF. The DNA reads as follows: TGTGCCAGCAGGGCCGGGACAGGGAATCCTGGGGCCAACGTCCTGACTTTC.